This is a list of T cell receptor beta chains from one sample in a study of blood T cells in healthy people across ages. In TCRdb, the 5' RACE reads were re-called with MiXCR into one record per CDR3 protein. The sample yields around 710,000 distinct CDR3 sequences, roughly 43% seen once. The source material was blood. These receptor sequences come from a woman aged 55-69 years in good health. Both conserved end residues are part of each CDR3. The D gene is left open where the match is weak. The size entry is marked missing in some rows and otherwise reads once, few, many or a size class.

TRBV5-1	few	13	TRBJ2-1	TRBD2	CASSFALAGEQFF	TGCGCCAGCAGCTTTGCACTAGCGGGTGAGCAGTTCTTC
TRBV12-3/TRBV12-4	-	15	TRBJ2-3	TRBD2	CASSSGRGGTDMQYF	TGTGCCAGCAGTAGCGGGAGGGGCGGCACAGATATGCAGTATTTT
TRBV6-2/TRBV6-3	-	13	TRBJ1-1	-	CASSFGLSAEAFF	TGTGCCAGCAGTTTCGGGTTGAGCGCTGAAGCTTTCTTT
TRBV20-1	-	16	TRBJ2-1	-	CSLSRPGALSYNEQFF	TGCAGCCTTAGTCGTCCGGGGGCTCTGTCCTACAATGAGCAGTTCTTC
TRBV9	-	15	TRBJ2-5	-	CASSGGSVAQETQYF	TGTGCCAGCAGCGGGGGGAGCGTAGCCCAAGAGACCCAGTACTTC
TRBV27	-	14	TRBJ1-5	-	CASGLDTFNQPQHF	TGTGCCAGCGGATTAGACACGTTTAATCAGCCCCAGCATTTT
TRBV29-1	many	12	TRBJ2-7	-	CSGVSASYEQYF	TGCAGCGGGGTTAGCGCCTCCTACGAGCAGTACTTC
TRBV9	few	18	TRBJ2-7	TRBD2	CASSVGDGSGALSYEQYF	TGTGCCAGCAGCGTAGGGGACGGGAGCGGGGCGCTCTCCTACGAGCAGTACTTC
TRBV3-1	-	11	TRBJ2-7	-	CASSNSGEQYF	TGTGCCAGCAGCAACAGTGGCGAGCAGTACTTC
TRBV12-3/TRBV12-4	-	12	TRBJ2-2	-	CATRNGVGELFF	TGTGCCACGCGTAACGGGGTCGGGGAGCTGTTTTTT
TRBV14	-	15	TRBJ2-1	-	CASSPEHGAYNEQFF	TGTGCCAGCAGCCCGGAGCATGGTGCTTACAATGAGCAGTTCTTC
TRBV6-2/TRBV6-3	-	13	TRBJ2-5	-	CASRAIARETQYF	TGTGCCAGCAGGGCCATAGCCCGGGAGACCCAGTACTTC
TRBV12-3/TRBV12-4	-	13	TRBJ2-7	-	CASRVGSSYEQYF	TGTGCCAGCAGGGTGGGCAGTAGCTACGAGCAGTACTTC
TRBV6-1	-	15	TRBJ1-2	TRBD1	CASSEAVRQGLGYTF	TGTGCCAGCAGTGAAGCCGTGAGACAGGGCTTGGGCTACACCTTC
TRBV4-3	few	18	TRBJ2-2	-	CASSQEGSGHSGTGELFF	TGCGCCAGCAGCCAAGAAGGTTCCGGACACTCTGGTACCGGGGAGCTGTTTTTT
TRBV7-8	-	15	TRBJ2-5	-	CASSLNGPSQETQYF	TGCGCCAGCAGCTTAAATGGGCCTTCCCAAGAGACCCAGTACTTC
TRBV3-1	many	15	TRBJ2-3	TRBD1	CASSHRDRGTDTQYF	TGTGCCAGCAGCCACCGGGACAGGGGCACAGATACGCAGTATTTT
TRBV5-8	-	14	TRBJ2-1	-	CASSYRGGNNEQFF	TGTGCCAGCAGCTACAGGGGAGGTAACAATGAGCAGTTCTTC
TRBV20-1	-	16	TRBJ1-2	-	CSARDRSGKDNYGYTF	TGCAGTGCTAGAGATCGATCTGGGAAGGATAACTATGGCTACACCTTC
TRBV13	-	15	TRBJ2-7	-	CASSPKPWDTYEQYF	TGTGCCAGCAGCCCTAAGCCCTGGGACACCTACGAGCAGTACTTC
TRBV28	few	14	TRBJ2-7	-	CASSLWVIPYEQYF	TGTGCCAGCAGTTTATGGGTAATTCCCTACGAGCAGTACTTC
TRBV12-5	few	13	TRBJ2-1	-	CASGQAGGNEQFF	TGTGCTAGTGGTCAGGCTGGAGGAAATGAGCAGTTCTTC
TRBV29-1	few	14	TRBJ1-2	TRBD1	CSVLQGAWDYGYTF	TGCAGCGTTTTACAGGGGGCCTGGGACTATGGCTACACCTTC
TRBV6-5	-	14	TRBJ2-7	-	CASSFLSSSYEQYF	TGTGCCAGCAGTTTTCTGAGTTCCTCCTACGAGCAGTACTTC
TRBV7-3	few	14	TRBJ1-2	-	CASSLGGVDYGYTF	TGTGCCAGCAGCTTGGGCGGGGTCGACTATGGCTACACCTTC
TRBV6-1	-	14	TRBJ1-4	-	CASRTGTAKRKLFF	TGTGCCAGCAGGACAGGAACGGCCAAGAGGAAACTGTTTTTT
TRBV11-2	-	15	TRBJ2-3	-	CASSPSRVRGPSQYF	TGTGCCAGCAGCCCCAGTCGGGTGCGGGGGCCGTCACAGTATTTT
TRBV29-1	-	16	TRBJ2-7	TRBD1	CSVPFSTGGASNEQYF	TGCAGCGTTCCCTTCTCGACAGGGGGCGCGAGTAATGAGCAGTACTTC
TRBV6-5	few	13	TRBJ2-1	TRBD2	CASSPPGLAGQFF	TGTGCCAGCAGTCCCCCGGGACTAGCGGGCCAGTTCTTC